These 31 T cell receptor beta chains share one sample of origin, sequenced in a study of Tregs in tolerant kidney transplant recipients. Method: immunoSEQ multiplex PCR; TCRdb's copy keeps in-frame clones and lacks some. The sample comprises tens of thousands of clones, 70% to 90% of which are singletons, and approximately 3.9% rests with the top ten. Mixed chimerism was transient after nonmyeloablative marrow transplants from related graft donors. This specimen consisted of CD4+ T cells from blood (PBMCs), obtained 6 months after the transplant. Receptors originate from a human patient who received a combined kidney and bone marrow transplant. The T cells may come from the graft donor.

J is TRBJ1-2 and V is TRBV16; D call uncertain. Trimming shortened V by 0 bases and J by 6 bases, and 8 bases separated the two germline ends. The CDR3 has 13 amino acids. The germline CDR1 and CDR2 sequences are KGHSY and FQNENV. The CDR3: CASSQSSGNGYTF. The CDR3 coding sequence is TGTGCCAGCAGCCAATCTTCGGGAAATGGCTACACCTTC.

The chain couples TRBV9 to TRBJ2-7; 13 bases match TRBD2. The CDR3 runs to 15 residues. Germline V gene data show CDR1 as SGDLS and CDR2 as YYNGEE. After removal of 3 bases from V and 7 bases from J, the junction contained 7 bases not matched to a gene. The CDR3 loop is CASSGSPGLAGEQYF. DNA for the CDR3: TGTGCCAGCAGCGGATCTCCGGGACTAGCGGGAGAGCAGTACTTC.

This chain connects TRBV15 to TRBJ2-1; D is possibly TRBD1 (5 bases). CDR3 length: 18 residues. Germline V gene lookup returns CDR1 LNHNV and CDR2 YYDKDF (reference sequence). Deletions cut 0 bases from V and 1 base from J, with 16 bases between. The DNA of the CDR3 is TGTGCCACCAGCAGAGATCTGGACACACCCACGTCCTACAATGAGCAGTTCTTC. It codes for CATSRDLDTPTSYNEQFF.

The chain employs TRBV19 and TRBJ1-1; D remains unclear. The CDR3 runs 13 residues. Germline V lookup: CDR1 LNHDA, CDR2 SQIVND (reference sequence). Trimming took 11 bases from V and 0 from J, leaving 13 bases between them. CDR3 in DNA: TGTGCCTGCCAGAACGGGTTGAACACTGAAGCTTTCTTT. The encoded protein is CACQNGLNTEAFF.

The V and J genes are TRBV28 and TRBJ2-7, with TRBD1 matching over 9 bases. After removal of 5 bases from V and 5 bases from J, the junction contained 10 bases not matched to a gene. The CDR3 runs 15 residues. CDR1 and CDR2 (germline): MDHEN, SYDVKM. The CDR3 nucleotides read TGTGCCAGCAGTATCAGACAGGGGGGAAGGAACGAGCAGTACTTC. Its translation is CASSIRQGGRNEQYF.

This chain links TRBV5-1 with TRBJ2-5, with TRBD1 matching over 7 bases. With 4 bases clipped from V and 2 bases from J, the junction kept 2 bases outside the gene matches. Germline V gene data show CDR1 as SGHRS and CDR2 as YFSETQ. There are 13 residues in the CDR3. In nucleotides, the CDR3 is TGCGCCAGCAGCCCGGGACAGCAAGAGACCCAGTACTTC. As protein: CASSPGQQETQYF.

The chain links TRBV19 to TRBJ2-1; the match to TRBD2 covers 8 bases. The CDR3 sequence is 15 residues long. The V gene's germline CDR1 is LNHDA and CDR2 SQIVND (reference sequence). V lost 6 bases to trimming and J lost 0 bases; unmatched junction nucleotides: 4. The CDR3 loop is CASSFSGNSYNEQFF. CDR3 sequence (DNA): TGTGCCAGTAGCTTTAGCGGGAACTCCTACAATGAGCAGTTCTTC.

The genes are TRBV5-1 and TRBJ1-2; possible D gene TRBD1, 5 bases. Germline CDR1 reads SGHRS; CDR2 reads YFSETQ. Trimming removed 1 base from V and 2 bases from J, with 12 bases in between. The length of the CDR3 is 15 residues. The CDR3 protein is CASSLSGGENYGYTF. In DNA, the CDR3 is TGCGCCAGCAGCTTGTCCGGGGGGGAAAACTATGGCTACACCTTC.

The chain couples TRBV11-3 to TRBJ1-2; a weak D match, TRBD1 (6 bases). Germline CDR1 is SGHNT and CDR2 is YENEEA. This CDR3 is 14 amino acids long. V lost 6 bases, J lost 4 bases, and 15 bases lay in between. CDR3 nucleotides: TGTGCCAGCAGTTCTACAGGGTTTAGCTATGGCTACACCTTC. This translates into CASSSTGFSYGYTF.

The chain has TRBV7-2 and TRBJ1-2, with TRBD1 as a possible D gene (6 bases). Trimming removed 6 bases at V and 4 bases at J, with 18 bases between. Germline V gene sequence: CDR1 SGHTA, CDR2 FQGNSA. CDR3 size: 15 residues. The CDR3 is CASRSSSGVFYGYTF. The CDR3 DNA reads TGTGCCAGCAGATCCAGCTCAGGGGTTTTCTATGGCTACACCTTC.

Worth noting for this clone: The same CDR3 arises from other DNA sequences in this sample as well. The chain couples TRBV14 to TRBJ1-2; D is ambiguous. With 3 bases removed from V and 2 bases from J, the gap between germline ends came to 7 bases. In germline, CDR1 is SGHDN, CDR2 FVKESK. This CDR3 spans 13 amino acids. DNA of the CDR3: TGTGCCAGCAGCCAGGGCGCGAACTATGGCTACACCTTC. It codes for CASSQGANYGYTF.

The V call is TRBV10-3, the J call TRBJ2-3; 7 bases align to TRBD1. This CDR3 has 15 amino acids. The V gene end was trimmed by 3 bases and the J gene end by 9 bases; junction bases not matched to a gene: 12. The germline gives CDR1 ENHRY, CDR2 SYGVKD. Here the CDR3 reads CAISERGGLSETQYF. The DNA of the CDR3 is TGTGCCATCAGTGAAAGAGGGGGCCTCTCTGAGACGCAGTATTTT.

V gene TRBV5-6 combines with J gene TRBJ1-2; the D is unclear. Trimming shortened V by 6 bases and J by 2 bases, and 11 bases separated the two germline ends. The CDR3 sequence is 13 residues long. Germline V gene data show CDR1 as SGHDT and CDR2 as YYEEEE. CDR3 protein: CASNGGLNYGYTF. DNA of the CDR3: TGTGCCAGCAACGGCGGATTAAACTATGGCTACACCTTC.

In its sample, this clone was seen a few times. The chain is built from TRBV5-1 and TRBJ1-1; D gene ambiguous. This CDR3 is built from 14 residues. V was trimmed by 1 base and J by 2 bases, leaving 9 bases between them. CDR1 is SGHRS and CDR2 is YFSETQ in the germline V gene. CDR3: CASSLLSLNTEAFF. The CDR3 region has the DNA TGCGCCAGCAGCTTGCTAAGCCTAAACACTGAAGCTTTCTTT.

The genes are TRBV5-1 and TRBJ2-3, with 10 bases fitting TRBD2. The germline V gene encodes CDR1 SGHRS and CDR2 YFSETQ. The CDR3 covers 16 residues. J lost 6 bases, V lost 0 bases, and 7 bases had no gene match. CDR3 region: CASSLGSAGGHDTQYF. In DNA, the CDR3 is TGCGCCAGCAGCTTGGGATCAGCGGGGGGGCACGATACGCAGTATTTT.

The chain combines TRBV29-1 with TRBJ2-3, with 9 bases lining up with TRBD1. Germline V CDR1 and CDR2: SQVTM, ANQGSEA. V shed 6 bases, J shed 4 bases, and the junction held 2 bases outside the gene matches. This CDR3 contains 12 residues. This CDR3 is CSVGTGPDTQYF. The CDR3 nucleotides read TGCAGCGTGGGGACAGGGCCAGATACGCAGTATTTT.

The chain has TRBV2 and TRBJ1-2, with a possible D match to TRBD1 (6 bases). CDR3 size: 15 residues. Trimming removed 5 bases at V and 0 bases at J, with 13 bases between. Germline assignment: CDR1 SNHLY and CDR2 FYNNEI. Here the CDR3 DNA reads TGTGCCAGCAGTAAGACATGGGGGCCTAACTATGGCTACACCTTC. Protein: CASSKTWGPNYGYTF.

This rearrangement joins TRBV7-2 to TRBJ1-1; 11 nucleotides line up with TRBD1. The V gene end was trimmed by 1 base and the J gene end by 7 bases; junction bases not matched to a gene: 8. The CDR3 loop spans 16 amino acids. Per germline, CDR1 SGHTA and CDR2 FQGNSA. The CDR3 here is CASSLVPGQGVLEAFF. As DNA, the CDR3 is TGTGCCAGCAGCTTAGTACCGGGACAGGGGGTACTTGAAGCTTTCTTT.

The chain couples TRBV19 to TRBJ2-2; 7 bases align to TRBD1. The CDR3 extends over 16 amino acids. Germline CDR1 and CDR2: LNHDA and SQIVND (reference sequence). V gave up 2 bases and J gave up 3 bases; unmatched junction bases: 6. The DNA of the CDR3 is TGTGCCAGTAGTATATTGGGGACAGCCTACACCGGGGAGCTGTTTTTT. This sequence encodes CASSILGTAYTGELFF.

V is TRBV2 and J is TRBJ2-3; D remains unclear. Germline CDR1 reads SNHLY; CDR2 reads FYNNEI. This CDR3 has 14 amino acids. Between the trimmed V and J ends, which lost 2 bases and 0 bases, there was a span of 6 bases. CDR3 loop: CASSEPTSTDTQYF. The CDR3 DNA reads TGTGCCAGCAGTGAACCGACTAGCACAGATACGCAGTATTTT.

DNA of the CDR3: TGTGCCAGCAGGCTACCGGGACAAGGGAACACTGAAGCTTTCTTT. Translation gives CASRLPGQGNTEAFF. The chain has TRBV7-2 and TRBJ1-1; possibly TRBD1 for D (6 bases). V was pared by 6 bases and J by 1 base, with 15 bases between. This CDR3 is 15 amino acids long. CDR1 SGHTA and CDR2 FQGNSA come from the germline V gene.

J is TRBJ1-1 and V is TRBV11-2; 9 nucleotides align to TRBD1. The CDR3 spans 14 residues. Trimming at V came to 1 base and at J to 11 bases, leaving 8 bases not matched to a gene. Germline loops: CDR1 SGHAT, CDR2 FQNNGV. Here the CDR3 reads CASSLGAGQGRAFF. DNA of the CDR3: TGTGCCAGCAGCTTAGGTGCGGGACAGGGTCGGGCTTTCTTT.

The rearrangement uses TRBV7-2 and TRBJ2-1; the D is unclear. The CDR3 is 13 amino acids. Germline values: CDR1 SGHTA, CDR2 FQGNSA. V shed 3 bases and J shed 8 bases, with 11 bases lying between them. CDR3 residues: CASSLTREDEQFF. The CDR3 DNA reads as TGTGCCAGCAGCTTGACGCGCGAGGATGAGCAGTTCTTC. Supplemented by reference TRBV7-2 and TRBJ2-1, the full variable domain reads GAGVSQSPSNKVTEKGKDVELRCDPISGHTALYWYRQSLGQGLEFLIYFQGNSAPDKSGLPSDRFSAERTGGSVSTLTIQRTQQEDSAVYLCASSLTREDEQFFGPGTRLTVL.

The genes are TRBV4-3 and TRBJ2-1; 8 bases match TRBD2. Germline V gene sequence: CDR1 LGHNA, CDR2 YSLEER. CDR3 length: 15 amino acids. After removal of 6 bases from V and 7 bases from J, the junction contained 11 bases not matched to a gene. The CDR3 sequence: CASSSPPGLGNEQFF. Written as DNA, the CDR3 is TGCGCCAGCAGTTCACCACCGGGACTAGGGAATGAGCAGTTCTTC.

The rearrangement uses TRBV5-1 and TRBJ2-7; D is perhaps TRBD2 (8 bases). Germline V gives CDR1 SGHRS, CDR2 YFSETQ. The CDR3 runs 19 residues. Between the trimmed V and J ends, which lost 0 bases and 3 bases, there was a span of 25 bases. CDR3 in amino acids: CASSLVQGGIGGGFYEQYF. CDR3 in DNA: TGCGCCAGCAGCTTGGTTCAAGGGGGCATCGGCGGGGGGTTCTACGAGCAGTACTTC.

The CDR3 loop reads CASSFTNTEAFF. The CDR3 bases are TGTGCCAGCAGCTTTACTAACACTGAAGCTTTCTTT. The V gene is TRBV7-2, the J gene TRBJ1-1; D gene uncertain. This CDR3 spans 12 amino acids. Trimming left V 3 bases short and J 2 bases short, with 4 bases between. Germline CDR1 SGHTA, CDR2 FQGNSA.

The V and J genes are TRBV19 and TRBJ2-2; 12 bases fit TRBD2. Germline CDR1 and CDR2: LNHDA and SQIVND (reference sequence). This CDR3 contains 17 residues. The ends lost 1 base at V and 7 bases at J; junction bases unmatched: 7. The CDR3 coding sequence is TGTGCCAGTAGTATAGGTCTAGCGGGAGGGATGATCGGGGAGCTGTTTTTT. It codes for CASSIGLAGGMIGELFF. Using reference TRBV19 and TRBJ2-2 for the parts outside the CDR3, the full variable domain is DGGITQSPKYLFRKEGQNVTLSCEQNLNHDAMYWYRQDPGQGLRLIYYSQIVNDFQKGDIAEGYSVSREKKESFPLTVTSAQKNPTAFYLCASSIGLAGGMIGELFFGEGSRLTVL.

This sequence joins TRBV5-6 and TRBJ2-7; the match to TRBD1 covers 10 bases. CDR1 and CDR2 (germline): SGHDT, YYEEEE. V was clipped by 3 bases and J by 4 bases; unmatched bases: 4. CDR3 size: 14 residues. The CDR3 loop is CASSSGTGVYEQYF. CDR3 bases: TGTGCCAGCAGCTCCGGGACAGGGGTGTACGAGCAGTACTTC.

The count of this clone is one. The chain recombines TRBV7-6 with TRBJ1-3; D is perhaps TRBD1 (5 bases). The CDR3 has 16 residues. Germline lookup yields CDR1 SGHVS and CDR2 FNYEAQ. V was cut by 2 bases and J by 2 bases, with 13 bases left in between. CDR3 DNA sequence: TGTGCCAGCAGCTTAAGGTCTGCAGGGCCTGGAAACACCATATATTTT. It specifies CASSLRSAGPGNTIYF.

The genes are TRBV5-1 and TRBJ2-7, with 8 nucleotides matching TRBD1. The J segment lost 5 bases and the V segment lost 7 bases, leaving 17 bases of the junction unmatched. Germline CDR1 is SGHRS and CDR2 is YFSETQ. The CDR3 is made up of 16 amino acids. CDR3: CASAGQGRVGWDEQYF. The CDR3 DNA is TGCGCCAGCGCCGGACAGGGAAGAGTAGGATGGGACGAGCAGTACTTC.

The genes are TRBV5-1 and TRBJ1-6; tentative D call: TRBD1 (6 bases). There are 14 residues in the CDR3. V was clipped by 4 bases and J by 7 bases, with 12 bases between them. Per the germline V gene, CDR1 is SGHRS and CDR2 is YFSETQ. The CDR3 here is CASSEGGGNSPLHF. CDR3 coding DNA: TGCGCCAGCAGCGAGGGGGGAGGGAATTCACCCCTCCACTTT. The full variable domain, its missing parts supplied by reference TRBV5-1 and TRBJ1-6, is KAGVTQTPRYLIKTRGQQVTLSCSPISGHRSVSWYQQTPGQGLQFLFEYFSETQRNKGNFPGRFSGRQFSNSRSEMNVSTLELGDSALYLCASSEGGGNSPLHFGNGTRLTVT.